The 15 T cell receptor beta chains below come from one sample, sequenced in a study of cytomegalovirus exposure and HLA in healthy donors. The PCR contained 60 Vbeta and 13 Jbeta primers. Some clones are missing from TCRdb's copy, which holds only in-frame ones; the method was immunoSEQ multiplex PCR. The data hold approximately 53,000 clones, with 70% to 80% observed a single time. The specimen was PBMCs. These receptors originate from a woman aged 40 to 49 in good health and CMV-seropositive.

The J gene is TRBJ1-4, the V gene TRBV27; D is ambiguous. The V end was cut by 6 bases, the J end by 7 bases, with 15 bases between. The germline V gene has CDR1 MNHEY and CDR2 SMNVEV (reference sequence). There are 14 residues in the CDR3. CDR3 sequence reads: CASRPSGVREKLFF. In nucleotides, the CDR3 is TGTGCCAGCAGGCCCAGTGGAGTTCGTGAAAAACTGTTTTTT.

This sequence joins TRBV27 and TRBJ1-2; 7 positions agree with TRBD1. CDR3 length: 14 amino acids. With 6 bases clipped from V and 2 bases from J, the junction kept 6 bases outside the gene matches. CDR1 MNHEY and CDR2 SMNVEV come from the germline V gene (reference sequence). In nucleotides, the CDR3 is TGTGCCAGCAGCCCCGACAGGGACAACTATGGCTACACCTTC. Amino acids: CASSPDRDNYGYTF.

This clone was found a few times. The V and J genes are TRBV27 and TRBJ1-4; a weak D match, TRBD1 (5 bases). There are 15 residues in the CDR3. Between the trimmed V and J ends, which lost 6 bases and 0 bases, there was a span of 11 bases. CDR1 and CDR2 (germline): MNHEY, SMNVEV (reference sequence). This CDR3 reads CASSRVSSTNEKLFF. Here the CDR3 DNA reads TGTGCCAGCAGCAGGGTATCCTCAACTAATGAAAAACTGTTTTTT. The variable domain in full, with the rest retrieved from reference TRBV27 and TRBJ1-4, is EAQVTQNPRYLITVTGKKLTVTCSQNMNHEYMSWYRQDPGLGLRQIYYSMNVEVTDKGDVPEGYKVSRKEKRNFPLILESPSPNQTSLYFCASSRVSSTNEKLFFGSGTQLSVL.

The chain employs TRBV2 and TRBJ2-4; TRBD2 matches at 13 bases. V shed 2 bases and J 0 bases; nucleotides not matched to a gene: 4. The germline V gene encodes CDR1 SNHLY and CDR2 FYNNEI. The CDR3 spans 18 residues. DNA for the CDR3: TGTGCCAGCAGTGAAACTAGCGGGGGGGCCTCAGCCAAAAACATTCAGTACTTC. The encoded protein is CASSETSGGASAKNIQYF.

In DNA, the CDR3 is TGTGCCAGCAGTCCAGGGACTAATGAAAAACTGTTTTTT. Translating it yields CASSPGTNEKLFF. The chain recombines TRBV27 with TRBJ1-4, with a weak D call TRBD1 (5 bases). Germline lookup yields CDR1 MNHEY and CDR2 SMNVEV (reference sequence). The CDR3 totals 13 residues. V shed 5 bases and J shed 2 bases, with 6 bases lying between them. The whole variable domain, remainder taken from reference TRBV27 and TRBJ1-4, is EAQVTQNPRYLITVTGKKLTVTCSQNMNHEYMSWYRQDPGLGLRQIYYSMNVEVTDKGDVPEGYKVSRKEKRNFPLILESPSPNQTSLYFCASSPGTNEKLFFGSGTQLSVL.

V gene TRBV19 combines with J gene TRBJ2-1; the D gene is possibly TRBD2 (6 bases). This CDR3 region has 13 residues. In germline, CDR1 is LNHDA, CDR2 SQIVND (reference sequence). V dropped 5 bases and J dropped 7 bases, with 12 bases sitting between them. The CDR3 DNA follows: TGTGCCAGTAGTTACGGGACTCATAATGAGCAGTTCTTC. It codes for CASSYGTHNEQFF.

This rearrangement joins TRBV7-8 to TRBJ1-5, with 8 bases aligning to TRBD1. The trim removed 1 base at V and 6 bases at J, leaving 5 bases unmatched. CDR3 length equals 15 residues. Germline V gives CDR1 SGHVS, CDR2 FQNEAQ. This chain's CDR3 is CASSLGPGGGQPQHF. The CDR3 DNA sequence: TGTGCCAGCAGCTTAGGGCCAGGGGGCGGTCAGCCCCAGCATTTT.

CDR3 protein: CASNQQGTAFF. The CDR3 DNA reads TGTGCCAGCAACCAACAGGGTACGGCTTTCTTT. The rearrangement joins TRBV6-5 to TRBJ1-1; tentatively, D is TRBD1 (6 bases). The CDR3 covers 11 residues. Trimming took 7 bases from V and 11 from J, leaving 14 bases between them. Germline CDR1 MNHEY, CDR2 SVGAGI.

This sequence joins TRBV30 and TRBJ2-1; D not resolved. CDR1 is GTSNPN, CDR2 SVGIG, per germline (reference sequence). Trimming pared 0 bases from V and 6 bases from J, leaving 6 bases between. This CDR3 has 12 amino acids. The CDR3 protein is CAWSVAGNEQFF. As DNA, the CDR3 is TGTGCCTGGAGTGTTGCCGGCAATGAGCAGTTCTTC. Together with reference TRBV30 and TRBJ2-1, the CDR3 gives the full variable domain: SQTIHQWPATLVQPVGSPLSLECTVEGTSNPNLYWYRQAAGRGLQLLFYSVGIGQISSEVPQNLSASRPQDRQFILSSKKLLLSDSGFYLCAWSVAGNEQFFGPGTRLTVL.

V gene TRBV11-2 combines with J gene TRBJ2-4; D not resolved. CDR3 length: 13 residues. Germline V lookup: CDR1 SGHAT, CDR2 FQNNGV. V dropped 5 bases and J dropped 7 bases, with 12 bases sitting between them. CDR3: CASSHPGVNIQYF. The CDR3 bases are TGTGCCAGCAGCCACCCTGGAGTGAACATTCAGTACTTC.

The chain couples TRBV5-4 to TRBJ2-1, with a weak D call TRBD1 (5 bases). CDR1 is SGHNT, CDR2 YYREEE, per germline (reference sequence). Trimming pared 3 bases from V and 7 bases from J, leaving 11 bases between. The CDR3 runs to 13 residues. The CDR3 loop is CASSYTGRNEQFF. For the CDR3, the DNA is TGTGCCAGCAGCTACACAGGTCGGAATGAGCAGTTCTTC.

This clone was seen a few times. The chain links TRBV5-4 to TRBJ2-7; 7 nucleotides match TRBD1. Germline lookup yields CDR1 SGHNT and CDR2 YYREEE (reference sequence). Losses at the gene ends were 3 bases for V and 5 bases for J; bases not matched to a gene: 23. The CDR3 is 19 residues long. CDR3 in DNA: TGTGCCAGCAGCTCAGGAGTAGGGGGCCTAGCCGGGGTAAGGGACGAGCAGTACTTC. It specifies CASSSGVGGLAGVRDEQYF.

This clone was counted only a few times. The rearrangement joins TRBV5-1 to TRBJ1-2; 7 nucleotides match TRBD1. This CDR3 has 14 amino acids. V lost 3 bases and J lost 5; bases outside the gene matches: 7. Per germline, CDR1 SGHRS and CDR2 YFSETQ. The CDR3 DNA reads as TGCGCCAGCAGCTCTACAGGGGCTTCGTATGGCTACACCTTC. Residues: CASSSTGASYGYTF.

This chain uses TRBV5-1 with TRBJ1-2; TRBD1 might be the D (5 bases). This CDR3 region has 14 residues. The germline V gene encodes CDR1 SGHRS and CDR2 YFSETQ. V was clipped by 3 bases and J by 7 bases, with 16 bases between them. CDR3 bases: TGCGCCAGCAGCTCCCACACCGGGGGTGGTGGCTACACCTTC. Protein sequence: CASSSHTGGGGYTF. The full variable domain, rest sourced from reference TRBV5-1 and TRBJ1-2, is KAGVTQTPRYLIKTRGQQVTLSCSPISGHRSVSWYQQTPGQGLQFLFEYFSETQRNKGNFPGRFSGRQFSNSRSEMNVSTLELGDSALYLCASSSHTGGGGYTFGSGTRLTVV.

CDR3 bases: TGTGCCATCAGTGCTCAGGGGGAGGTGTACGAGCAGTACTTC. Its translation: CAISAQGEVYEQYF. This rearrangement joins TRBV10-3 to TRBJ2-7, with D maybe TRBD1 (7 bases). V was trimmed by 4 bases and J by 4 bases, leaving 14 bases between them. CDR3 length: 14 residues. The germline V gene has CDR1 ENHRY and CDR2 SYGVKD.